A selection of T cell receptor beta chains follows, all from one sample in a study of T cell responses to AZD1222 COVID-19 vaccine. Clones were read by immunoSEQ multiplex PCR, and TCRdb kept only the in-frame ones, dropping some. The sample lists some 110,000 clones; 89% were seen once. The starting material was peripheral blood, obtained 28 days after the second AZD1222 dose. These receptors were taken from an adult who received the AZD1222 COVID-19 vaccine. CDR3s include the opening cysteine and the closing phenylalanine or tryptophan. The order of the fields is J gene, D gene, V gene, clone size, CDR3 DNA, CDR3 protein. A D gene is named only where the DNA matches it firmly. Clone size, where shown, is once, few, many, or a class for clones that have expanded.

J gene: TRBJ2-1; D gene: TRBD2; V gene: TRBV28; clone size: .; CDR3 DNA: TGTGCCAGCGGGGGGAGGGGCTCCTACAATGAGCAGTTCTTC; CDR3 protein: CASGGRGSYNEQFF
J gene: TRBJ2-3; D gene: .; V gene: TRBV27; clone size: once; CDR3 DNA: TGTGCCAGCAGGAACCGCCCGGATACGCAGTATTTT; CDR3 protein: CASRNRPDTQYF
J gene: TRBJ2-5; D gene: TRBD1; V gene: TRBV28; clone size: few; CDR3 DNA: TGTGCCAGCAGTTTCGGCGCGACAGGGGGCGAGACCCAGTACTTC; CDR3 protein: CASSFGATGGETQYF
J gene: TRBJ2-3; D gene: TRBD1; V gene: TRBV18; clone size: few; CDR3 DNA: TGTGCCAGCAGCCTACAGAGGGGACAGGTGACAGATACGCAGTATTTT; CDR3 protein: CASSLQRGQVTDTQYF
J gene: TRBJ2-1; D gene: TRBD1; V gene: TRBV7-2; clone size: .; CDR3 DNA: TGTGCCAGCAGCGGGGACAGGGGTTCCTACAATGAGCAGTTCTTC; CDR3 protein: CASSGDRGSYNEQFF
J gene: TRBJ1-5; D gene: TRBD1; V gene: TRBV6-5; clone size: .; CDR3 DNA: TGTGCCAGCAGCAATGACAGGGGGGTTCGGCATTTT; CDR3 protein: CASSNDRGVRHF
J gene: TRBJ1-4; D gene: .; V gene: TRBV7-9; clone size: .; CDR3 DNA: TGTGCCAGCAGCTCTTCGTCGACTAATGAAAAACTGTTTTTT; CDR3 protein: CASSSSSTNEKLFF
J gene: TRBJ2-7; D gene: TRBD1; V gene: TRBV28; clone size: .; CDR3 DNA: TGTGCCAGCACCACCCTACAGACAGGGGTCTACGAGCAGTACTTC; CDR3 protein: CASTTLQTGVYEQYF
J gene: TRBJ1-5; D gene: .; V gene: TRBV30; clone size: .; CDR3 DNA: TGTGCCTGGAGTGGGCGAGGTGACAGTCCAAGGCCCCAGCATTTT; CDR3 protein: CAWSGRGDSPRPQHF
J gene: TRBJ2-3; D gene: .; V gene: TRBV4-1; clone size: .; CDR3 DNA: TGCGCCAGCAGCCAAGGAGCCCTAACAGATACGCAGTATTTT; CDR3 protein: CASSQGALTDTQYF
J gene: TRBJ2-3; D gene: .; V gene: TRBV29-1; clone size: .; CDR3 DNA: TGCAGCGCAGGTGGGGGGATGACAGATACGCAGTATTTT; CDR3 protein: CSAGGGMTDTQYF
J gene: TRBJ2-2; D gene: .; V gene: TRBV5-8; clone size: .; CDR3 DNA: TGTGCCAGCAGCTTTTCAGGGGCGAGCACCGGGGAGCTGTTTTTT; CDR3 protein: CASSFSGASTGELFF
J gene: TRBJ2-1; D gene: TRBD2; V gene: TRBV15; clone size: .; CDR3 DNA: TGTGCCACCCGTCAGGGTACTAGCGCGGAGCAGTTCTTC; CDR3 protein: CATRQGTSAEQFF
J gene: TRBJ2-3; D gene: .; V gene: TRBV11-2; clone size: .; CDR3 DNA: TGTGCCAGCAGCCCCGGTGGGGGCACAGATACGCAGTATTTT; CDR3 protein: CASSPGGGTDTQYF
J gene: TRBJ2-1; D gene: TRBD2; V gene: TRBV7-2; clone size: .; CDR3 DNA: TGTGCCAGCAGCTTAGGGGAGCGGGAGAGGTGGTTCTTC; CDR3 protein: CASSLGERERWFF
J gene: TRBJ2-7; D gene: TRBD2; V gene: TRBV10-1; clone size: .; CDR3 DNA: TGCGCCAGCAGTGATGAGACTAGCGGATCCTACGAGCAGTACTTC; CDR3 protein: CASSDETSGSYEQYF
J gene: TRBJ1-2; D gene: TRBD1; V gene: TRBV5-4; clone size: .; CDR3 DNA: TGTGCCAGCAGCTCGGGACAGATCTATGGCTACACCTTC; CDR3 protein: CASSSGQIYGYTF
J gene: TRBJ2-3; D gene: .; V gene: TRBV19; clone size: .; CDR3 DNA: TGTGCCAGTAGTATAGATTCCGGGCATAGCACAGATACGCAGTATTTT; CDR3 protein: CASSIDSGHSTDTQYF
J gene: TRBJ1-6; D gene: TRBD1; V gene: TRBV4-2; clone size: .; CDR3 DNA: TGTGCCAGCAGCCAACCCCCCCGCGGGACAGGGGATAATTCACCCCTCCACTTT; CDR3 protein: CASSQPPRGTGDNSPLHF
J gene: TRBJ2-1; D gene: .; V gene: TRBV30; clone size: .; CDR3 DNA: TGTGCCTGGAACCCACCCAACAGATACAATGAGCAGTTCTTC; CDR3 protein: CAWNPPNRYNEQFF
J gene: TRBJ2-1; D gene: TRBD2; V gene: TRBV28; clone size: .; CDR3 DNA: TGTGCCAGCAGTTACCAGCAGCGGGAGTTGTTGAATGAGCAGTTCTTC; CDR3 protein: CASSYQQRELLNEQFF
J gene: TRBJ2-2; D gene: TRBD2; V gene: TRBV7-2; clone size: .; CDR3 DNA: TGTGCCAGCAGCCCCACTAGCGGTCGTACCACCGGGGAGCTGTTTTTT; CDR3 protein: CASSPTSGRTTGELFF
J gene: TRBJ2-7; D gene: .; V gene: TRBV7-9; clone size: .; CDR3 DNA: TGTGCCAGCAGTTCGTCTTCGGCCTCCTACGAGCAGTACTTC; CDR3 protein: CASSSSSASYEQYF
J gene: TRBJ2-7; D gene: TRBD1; V gene: TRBV7-2; clone size: .; CDR3 DNA: TGTGCCAGCAGCTTAGCCCCGGGACAGGGGGCCGAGCAGTACTTC; CDR3 protein: CASSLAPGQGAEQYF
J gene: TRBJ1-1; D gene: .; V gene: TRBV2; clone size: .; CDR3 DNA: TGTGCCAGCAGTGAAGTAAAACAGGGAGGTGCGGCTTTCTTT; CDR3 protein: CASSEVKQGGAAFF
J gene: TRBJ1-3; D gene: .; V gene: TRBV3-1/TRBV3-2; clone size: few; CDR3 DNA: TGTGCCAGCAGCCAGATGACAGGAAACACCATATATTTT; CDR3 protein: CASSQMTGNTIYF
J gene: TRBJ1-2; D gene: .; V gene: TRBV3-1/TRBV3-2; clone size: .; CDR3 DNA: TGTGCCAGCAGCCTACTCGGCGGGACGCCCAACTATGGCTACACCTTC; CDR3 protein: CASSLLGGTPNYGYTF
J gene: TRBJ2-3; D gene: TRBD2; V gene: TRBV2; clone size: .; CDR3 DNA: TGTGCCAGCTCCATAGGGCTAGCGGGAACCGCGCAGTATTTT; CDR3 protein: CASSIGLAGTAQYF
J gene: TRBJ2-1; D gene: TRBD2; V gene: TRBV27; clone size: .; CDR3 DNA: TGTGCCAGCAGACTACTAGCGGGAGTAGTCAATGAGCAGTTCTTC; CDR3 protein: CASRLLAGVVNEQFF
J gene: TRBJ1-1; D gene: .; V gene: TRBV6-5; clone size: .; CDR3 DNA: TGTGCCAGCAGCCACTTACAGGGGAACACTGAAGCTTTCTTT; CDR3 protein: CASSHLQGNTEAFF
J gene: TRBJ2-2; D gene: TRBD2; V gene: TRBV7-8; clone size: .; CDR3 DNA: TGTGCCAGCAGCTTAAGCGGCGGGAGAAGGACCGGGGAGCTGTTTTTT; CDR3 protein: CASSLSGGRRTGELFF
J gene: TRBJ1-2; D gene: .; V gene: TRBV3-1/TRBV3-2; clone size: .; CDR3 DNA: TGTGCCAGCAGCCAAGATCCTGGAGCTAACTATGGCTACACCTTC; CDR3 protein: CASSQDPGANYGYTF
J gene: TRBJ1-1; D gene: TRBD1; V gene: TRBV19; clone size: .; CDR3 DNA: TGTGCCAGTAGTAGGGGACAGGGGAACACTGAAGCTTTCTTT; CDR3 protein: CASSRGQGNTEAFF
J gene: TRBJ2-1; D gene: .; V gene: TRBV11-3; clone size: .; CDR3 DNA: TGTGCCAGCAGCTTAGACTCGTCCGCCCCTGAGCAGTTCTTC; CDR3 protein: CASSLDSSAPEQFF
J gene: TRBJ2-3; D gene: .; V gene: TRBV28; clone size: .; CDR3 DNA: TGTGCCAGCAGTTTAAGGGGGGGGGCCACAGATACGCAGTATTTT; CDR3 protein: CASSLRGGATDTQYF
J gene: TRBJ2-1; D gene: .; V gene: TRBV2; clone size: .; CDR3 DNA: TGTGCCAGCAGGACCTCCCGGACGAATGAGCAGTTCTTC; CDR3 protein: CASRTSRTNEQFF
J gene: TRBJ1-5; D gene: .; V gene: TRBV19; clone size: .; CDR3 DNA: TGTGCCAGTAGTATAGGGGACCCCGGAGGGATTCAGCCCCAGCATTTT; CDR3 protein: CASSIGDPGGIQPQHF
J gene: TRBJ2-7; D gene: .; V gene: TRBV6-1; clone size: .; CDR3 DNA: TGTGCCAGCAGTGAAGCGCTCTGGGGGGCCTACGAGCAGTACTTC; CDR3 protein: CASSEALWGAYEQYF
J gene: TRBJ1-1; D gene: .; V gene: TRBV10-2; clone size: .; CDR3 DNA: TGCGCCAGCAGTGAGACCTACACTGAAGCTTTCTTT; CDR3 protein: CASSETYTEAFF
J gene: TRBJ2-3; D gene: .; V gene: TRBV7-6; clone size: .; CDR3 DNA: TGTGCCAGCAGCTTGATCAGGAAGCTGAGCACAGATACGCAGTATTTT; CDR3 protein: CASSLIRKLSTDTQYF
J gene: TRBJ2-7; D gene: .; V gene: TRBV5-1; clone size: .; CDR3 DNA: TGCGCCAGCAGCGCCTCCTACGAGCAGTACTTC; CDR3 protein: CASSASYEQYF
J gene: TRBJ2-3; D gene: .; V gene: TRBV30; clone size: .; CDR3 DNA: TGTGCCTGGAGTGAAATCACAGATACGCAGTATTTT; CDR3 protein: CAWSEITDTQYF